This is a list of T cell receptor beta chains from one sample in a study of blood T cell repertoires in COVID-19. Data came from immunoSEQ multiplex PCR; TCRdb stores just in-frame clones and leaves some out. The sample records about 140,000 clones, 80% to 90% being singletons. Sequencing was carried out using peripheral blood. The receptors originated from a man aged 55 to 69 with active or convalescent COVID-19. The CDR3 runs from the conserved cysteine through the conserved F or W. A D gene is named only where the DNA matches it firmly. Only some rows state a clone size, as once, few, many or a class for expanded clones.

TGTGCCAGCAGTTTAGGTGGTTGGGGACAGAAAGAGACCCAGTACTTC,CASSLGGWGQKETQYF,-,TRBD1,TRBJ2-5,TRBV28
TGCAGTGCTAGGTCGGTTTACGAGCAGTACTTC,CSARSVYEQYF,-,-,TRBJ2-7,TRBV20-1
TGTGCCAGCAGGCCCCCGACAGTCGGCTATGGCTACACCTTC,CASRPPTVGYGYTF,-,-,TRBJ1-2,TRBV3-1/TRBV3-2
TGTGCCAGCAGGACGTACTCTAGGACAGATACGCAGTATTTT,CASRTYSRTDTQYF,-,-,TRBJ2-3,TRBV28
TGCAGCGTGCTGGCTAGCGGGAGTTACTACGAGCAGTACTTC,CSVLASGSYYEQYF,-,TRBD2,TRBJ2-7,TRBV29-1
TGTGCCAGCTCACCACTACAGGGGTCCAACACCGGGGAGCTGTTTTTT,CASSPLQGSNTGELFF,-,TRBD1,TRBJ2-2,TRBV18
TGTGCCAGCAGCGGAAAACAGGGGGCGCGGCGAGAGACCCAGTACTTC,CASSGKQGARRETQYF,-,TRBD1,TRBJ2-5,TRBV9
TGTGCCAGCAGCTTAGGGAGCGGAAAGGGCCGCTATGAGCAGTACTTC,CASSLGSGKGRYEQYF,-,-,TRBJ2-7,TRBV7-2
TGTGCCAGCAGTCTGACAGGGGAGGATTCACCCCTCCACTTT,CASSLTGEDSPLHF,-,TRBD1,TRBJ1-6,TRBV27
TGTGCCAGCAGCCAAGATCTAGGCCGAGGACTAGCGGGCTCCGGCACAGATACGCAGTATTTT,CASSQDLGRGLAGSGTDTQYF,-,TRBD2,TRBJ2-3,TRBV14
TGTGCCAGCAGCGCCCGACAGGGCCCCGGGGAGCTGTTTTTT,CASSARQGPGELFF,-,TRBD1,TRBJ2-2,TRBV7-3
TGCAGACCCGGGGGGTCTGGAGCTTTCTTT,CRPGGSGAFF,-,-,TRBJ1-1,TRBV20-1
TGTGCCAGCACTTTGTCCCCCCCGAGGAAAGCCAAAAACATTCAGTACTTC,CASTLSPPRKAKNIQYF,-,-,TRBJ2-4,TRBV28
TGTGCCAGCAGCTCACTGACAGGGGGCTATGGCTACACCTTC,CASSSLTGGYGYTF,-,TRBD1,TRBJ1-2,TRBV11-2
TGTGCCAGCAGTAACAGGGATTCGAACACTGAAGCTTTCTTT,CASSNRDSNTEAFF,-,-,TRBJ1-1,TRBV7-9
TGCAGCGTTGAAGATTCGGGACAGGGCTCCTACGAGCAGTACTTC,CSVEDSGQGSYEQYF,-,TRBD1,TRBJ2-7,TRBV29-1
TGTGCCAGCAGTTACTCAGGGGACAGGAATCAGCCCCAGCATTTT,CASSYSGDRNQPQHF,many,TRBD1,TRBJ1-5,TRBV6-6
TGTGCCAGCAGCTTAACGCACAGCTCCTACAATGAGCAGTTCTTC,CASSLTHSSYNEQFF,-,-,TRBJ2-1,TRBV7-3
TGTGCCAGCGTGACAGGCCGCACAGATACGCAGTATTTT,CASVTGRTDTQYF,-,-,TRBJ2-3,TRBV28
TGTGCCACCAGCAGAGCCAGCAGGCATGATGAGCAGTTCTTC,CATSRASRHDEQFF,-,-,TRBJ2-1,TRBV15
TGCAGTGCAGGGGAGGGTTGGACCCAGTACTTC,CSAGEGWTQYF,-,TRBD2,TRBJ2-5,TRBV20-1